This paragraph covers one TCR beta chain sequence. Germline lookup yields CDR1 SGHTA and CDR2 FQGNSA. V dropped 1 base and J dropped 1 base, with 7 bases sitting between them. The CDR3 runs 14 residues. In the authors' methods: Reference gene primer amplification gave estimated nucleated cell counts. Assay used: immunoSEQ multiplex PCR; TCRdb lists only in-frame clones, some missing. V, J and clone size are those of that table, while D and trimming were read from the DNA. The sample records 180,000 or so clones, around 76% being singletons. This sample stems from a study of blood T cell repertoires in COVID-19. About the research overall: From the United States, Italy and Spain came samples of acute and convalescent COVID-19. PBMCs, B-cell-depleted T cells, or T cells provided the cDNA or gDNA that made up the material.

J is TRBJ1-1 and V is TRBV7-2; D is possibly TRBD1 (5 bases). Sample: peripheral blood. The sequence derives from a woman aged 45 to 65 with active or convalescent COVID-19. CDR3 nucleotide sequence: TGTGCCAGCAGCTTAGAAGGGGAGAACACTGAAGCTTTCTTT. It is translated as CASSLEGENTEAFF.